This T cell receptor (beta chain) is from a study of cytomegalovirus exposure and HLA in healthy donors. V lost 2 bases and J 5 bases, leaving 6 bases between the germline ends. Per the germline V gene, CDR1 is MNHEY and CDR2 is SVGAGI. The CDR3 sequence is 13 residues long. This PCR relied on a set of 60 Vbeta primers and 13 Jbeta primers. TCRdb keeps only in-frame clones here, not all; method: immunoSEQ multiplex PCR. Of 110,000 to 150,000 clones listed, about 75% were seen once; the top ten hold 1.5% to 2%. This sequence was found in a young woman in good health and CMV-seronegative. The chain carries TRBV6-5 and TRBJ1-4; D is uncertain. The sequenced sample was PBMCs. CDR3 DNA sequence: TGTGCCAGCAGTTACGCGGTAAATGAAAAACTGTTTTTT. The encoded protein is CASSYAVNEKLFF.